The rows below give T cell receptor beta chains drawn from one sample of a study of cytomegalovirus exposure and HLA in healthy donors. The table came from immunoSEQ multiplex PCR; TCRdb's copy has only in-frame clones and leaves some out. The sample yields some 150,000 clones, roughly 80% seen once. Sequencing used PBMCs. Every receptor here comes from a male donor in good health and CMV-seronegative. Each CDR3 is given with its conserved first and last residue. The order of the fields is clone size, D gene, J gene, V gene, CDR3 protein, CDR3 DNA. D genes are given only for firm matches. The size entry is marked missing in some rows and otherwise reads once, few, many or a size class.

abundance: -; d_gene: -; j_gene: TRBJ1-6; v_gene: TRBV6-5; CDR3aa: CASSYTGTNSPLHF; CDR3nt: TGTGCCAGCAGTTACACAGGAACGAATTCACCCCTCCACTTT
abundance: -; d_gene: -; j_gene: TRBJ2-7; v_gene: TRBV28; CDR3aa: CASSWVGGYEQYF; CDR3nt: TGTGCCAGCAGTTGGGTGGGGGGCTACGAGCAGTACTTC
abundance: few; d_gene: TRBD1; j_gene: TRBJ1-2; v_gene: TRBV9; CDR3aa: CASSVGDRDGYTF; CDR3nt: TGTGCCAGCAGCGTAGGCGACAGGGACGGCTACACCTTC
abundance: -; d_gene: TRBD2; j_gene: TRBJ2-1; v_gene: TRBV6-5; CDR3aa: CASSSPAGGRGAEFF; CDR3nt: TGTGCCAGCAGTTCCCCAGCGGGGGGGAGGGGAGCAGAGTTCTTC
abundance: -; d_gene: TRBD1; j_gene: TRBJ1-5; v_gene: TRBV28; CDR3aa: CASSPWAGGQPQHF; CDR3nt: TGTGCCAGCAGTCCCTGGGCAGGGGGTCAGCCCCAGCATTTT
abundance: -; d_gene: TRBD1; j_gene: TRBJ2-5; v_gene: TRBV9; CDR3aa: CASSGAGQGAETQYF; CDR3nt: TGTGCCAGCAGTGGGGCGGGACAGGGTGCGGAGACCCAGTACTTC
abundance: -; d_gene: -; j_gene: TRBJ1-2; v_gene: TRBV11-2; CDR3aa: CASSSRGRGYGYTF; CDR3nt: TGTGCCAGCAGTTCCAGGGGCCGGGGATATGGCTACACCTTC
abundance: -; d_gene: -; j_gene: TRBJ2-3; v_gene: TRBV5-5; CDR3aa: CASSFRGSDTQYF; CDR3nt: TGTGCCAGCAGCTTCCGGGGAAGTGATACGCAGTATTTT
abundance: -; d_gene: TRBD1; j_gene: TRBJ2-2; v_gene: TRBV11-2; CDR3aa: CASKLDRANTGELFF; CDR3nt: TGTGCCAGCAAATTGGACAGGGCGAACACCGGGGAGCTGTTTTTT
abundance: -; d_gene: -; j_gene: TRBJ2-2; v_gene: TRBV5-1; CDR3aa: CASSLQGNTGELFF; CDR3nt: TGCGCCAGCAGCTTACAGGGGAACACCGGGGAGCTGTTTTTT
abundance: -; d_gene: -; j_gene: TRBJ1-1; v_gene: TRBV13; CDR3aa: CASRPIRDTQGVTEAFF; CDR3nt: TGTGCCAGCAGGCCAATCCGGGACACCCAAGGGGTCACTGAAGCTTTCTTT
abundance: -; d_gene: TRBD2; j_gene: TRBJ2-3; v_gene: TRBV27; CDR3aa: CASTPYRGGGTDTQYF; CDR3nt: TGTGCCAGCACCCCATATCGGGGGGGCGGGACAGATACGCAGTATTTT
abundance: few; d_gene: -; j_gene: TRBJ1-6; v_gene: TRBV30; CDR3aa: CAWGVGGASSPLHF; CDR3nt: TGTGCCTGGGGGGTGGGGGGGGCGAGTTCACCCCTCCACTTT
abundance: -; d_gene: TRBD1; j_gene: TRBJ2-7; v_gene: TRBV6-5; CDR3aa: CASHRGYEQYF; CDR3nt: TGTGCCAGCCACAGGGGGTACGAGCAGTACTTC
abundance: -; d_gene: -; j_gene: TRBJ1-1; v_gene: TRBV7-9; CDR3aa: CASSLAGRARTEAFF; CDR3nt: TGTGCCAGCAGCTTAGCGGGCAGGGCGAGGACTGAAGCTTTCTTT
abundance: -; d_gene: TRBD1; j_gene: TRBJ1-5; v_gene: TRBV7-2; CDR3aa: CASSSNRGGQPQHF; CDR3nt: TGTGCCAGCAGCTCCAACAGGGGTGGGCAGCCCCAGCATTTT
abundance: -; d_gene: -; j_gene: TRBJ2-2; v_gene: TRBV9; CDR3aa: CASSSGVDTGELFF; CDR3nt: TGTGCCAGCAGCTCGGGGGTAGACACCGGGGAGCTGTTTTTT
abundance: -; d_gene: -; j_gene: TRBJ1-1; v_gene: TRBV7-2; CDR3aa: CASSFSRARGRGNTEAFF; CDR3nt: TGTGCCAGCAGCTTTTCGAGGGCCCGGGGGAGGGGGAACACTGAAGCTTTCTTT
abundance: -; d_gene: TRBD2; j_gene: TRBJ2-5; v_gene: TRBV9; CDR3aa: CASSVGNSGVQETQYF; CDR3nt: TGTGCCAGCAGCGTAGGTAATAGCGGGGTTCAAGAGACCCAGTACTTC
abundance: -; d_gene: TRBD1; j_gene: TRBJ2-7; v_gene: TRBV9; CDR3aa: CASSPYRDSSYEQYF; CDR3nt: TGTGCCAGCAGCCCCTACCGGGACAGTTCCTACGAGCAGTACTTC
abundance: -; d_gene: -; j_gene: TRBJ2-3; v_gene: TRBV7-9; CDR3aa: CASSPAAHTDTQYF; CDR3nt: TGTGCCAGCAGCCCAGCGGCTCACACAGATACGCAGTATTTT
abundance: -; d_gene: -; j_gene: TRBJ1-3; v_gene: TRBV5-8; CDR3aa: CASSPGGNTIYF; CDR3nt: TGTGCCAGCAGCCCGGGTGGAAACACCATATATTTT
abundance: -; d_gene: -; j_gene: TRBJ2-5; v_gene: TRBV5-1; CDR3aa: CASSLVGVQETQYF; CDR3nt: TGCGCCAGCAGCTTGGTCGGGGTACAGGAGACCCAGTACTTC
abundance: -; d_gene: TRBD1; j_gene: TRBJ2-7; v_gene: TRBV6-6; CDR3aa: CASSSTGTGYEQYF; CDR3nt: TGTGCCAGCAGTTCGACAGGGACCGGATACGAGCAGTACTTC
abundance: -; d_gene: TRBD1; j_gene: TRBJ2-7; v_gene: TRBV19; CDR3aa: CASSVQGSYEQYF; CDR3nt: TGTGCCAGTAGTGTACAGGGGTCCTACGAGCAGTACTTC
abundance: -; d_gene: TRBD1; j_gene: TRBJ2-1; v_gene: TRBV7-3; CDR3aa: CASSLDRGYEQFF; CDR3nt: TGTGCCAGCAGCTTGGACAGGGGCTATGAGCAGTTCTTC